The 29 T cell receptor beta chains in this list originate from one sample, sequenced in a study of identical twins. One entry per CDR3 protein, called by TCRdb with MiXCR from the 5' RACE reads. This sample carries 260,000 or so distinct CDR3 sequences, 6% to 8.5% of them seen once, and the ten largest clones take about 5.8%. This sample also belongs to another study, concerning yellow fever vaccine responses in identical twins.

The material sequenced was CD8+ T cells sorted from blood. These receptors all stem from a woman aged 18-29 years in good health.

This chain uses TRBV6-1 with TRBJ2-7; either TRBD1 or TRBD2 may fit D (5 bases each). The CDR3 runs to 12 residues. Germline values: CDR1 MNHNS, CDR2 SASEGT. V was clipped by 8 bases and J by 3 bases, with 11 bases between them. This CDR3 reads CASWDGLYEQYV. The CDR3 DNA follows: TGTGCCAGCTGGGACGGACTCTACGAGCAGTACGTC.

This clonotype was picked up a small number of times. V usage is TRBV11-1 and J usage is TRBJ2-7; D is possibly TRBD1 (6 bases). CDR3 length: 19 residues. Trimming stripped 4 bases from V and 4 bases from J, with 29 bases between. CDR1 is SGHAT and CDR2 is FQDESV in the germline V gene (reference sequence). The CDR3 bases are TGTGCCAGCAGCTCATCAGGGGTGCCCTTGCTCCTCCCCGCTTACGAGCAGTACTTC. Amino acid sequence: CASSSSGVPLLLPAYEQYF.

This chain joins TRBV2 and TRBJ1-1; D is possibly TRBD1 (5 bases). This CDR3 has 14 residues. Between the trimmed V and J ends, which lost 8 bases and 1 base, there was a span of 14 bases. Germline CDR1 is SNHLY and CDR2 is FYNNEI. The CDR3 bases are TGTGCCAGCGGGGGATTACACGGGAACACTGAAGCTTTCTTT. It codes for CASGGLHGNTEAFF.

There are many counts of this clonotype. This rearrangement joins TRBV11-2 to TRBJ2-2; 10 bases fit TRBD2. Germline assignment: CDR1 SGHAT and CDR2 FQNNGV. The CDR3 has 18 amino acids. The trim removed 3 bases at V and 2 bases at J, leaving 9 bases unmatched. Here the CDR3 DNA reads TGTGCCAGCAGCTTTGGGACCGGACTAGCGGATAACACCGGGGAGCTGTTTTTT. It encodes CASSFGTGLADNTGELFF. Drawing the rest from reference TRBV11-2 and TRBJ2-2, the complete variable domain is EAGVAQSPRYKIIEKRQSVAFWCNPISGHATLYWYQQILGQGPKLLIQFQNNGVVDDSQLPKDRFSAERLKGVDSTLKIQPAKLEDSAVYLCASSFGTGLADNTGELFFGEGSRLTVL.

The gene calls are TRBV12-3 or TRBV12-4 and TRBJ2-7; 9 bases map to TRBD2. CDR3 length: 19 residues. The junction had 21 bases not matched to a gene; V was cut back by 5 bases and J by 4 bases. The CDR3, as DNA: TGTGCCAGCAGTCCCACCAACAGCGGGAGGCACCCCACTTTTTACGAGCAGTACTTC. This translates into CASSPTNSGRHPTFYEQYF.

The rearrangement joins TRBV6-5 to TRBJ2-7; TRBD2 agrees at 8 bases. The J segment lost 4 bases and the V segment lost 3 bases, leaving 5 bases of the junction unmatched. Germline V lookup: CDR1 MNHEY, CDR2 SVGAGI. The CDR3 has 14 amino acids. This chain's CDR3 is CASSYGGRQYEQYF. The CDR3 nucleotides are TGTGCCAGCAGTTATGGCGGGAGGCAATACGAGCAGTACTTC.

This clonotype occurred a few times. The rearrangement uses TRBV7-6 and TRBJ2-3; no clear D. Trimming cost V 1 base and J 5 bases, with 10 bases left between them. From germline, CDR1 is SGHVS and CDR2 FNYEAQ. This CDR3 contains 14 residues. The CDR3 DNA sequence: TGTGCCAGCAGCTTAGGGTTAGTCGGAGATACGCAGTATTTT. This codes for CASSLGLVGDTQYF.

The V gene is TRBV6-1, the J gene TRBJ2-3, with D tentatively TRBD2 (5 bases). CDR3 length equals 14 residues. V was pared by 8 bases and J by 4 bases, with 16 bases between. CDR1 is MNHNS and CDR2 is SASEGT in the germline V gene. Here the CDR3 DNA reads TGTGCCAGCCGAGGGCGGGTAGAATCAGATACGCAGTATTTT. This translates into CASRGRVESDTQYF.

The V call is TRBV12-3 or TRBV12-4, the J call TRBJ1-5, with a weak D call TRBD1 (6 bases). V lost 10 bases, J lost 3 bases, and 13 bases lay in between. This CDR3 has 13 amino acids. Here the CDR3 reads CATTKGVNQPQHF. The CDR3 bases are TGTGCCACCACCAAGGGGGTCAATCAGCCCCAGCATTTT.

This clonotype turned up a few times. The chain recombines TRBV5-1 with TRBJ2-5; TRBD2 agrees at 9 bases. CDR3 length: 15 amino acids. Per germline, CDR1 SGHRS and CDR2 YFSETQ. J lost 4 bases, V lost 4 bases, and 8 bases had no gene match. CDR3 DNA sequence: TGCGCCAGCAGCCTTCAAGCGGGAGGCGGAGAGACCCAGTACTTC. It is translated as CASSLQAGGGETQYF.

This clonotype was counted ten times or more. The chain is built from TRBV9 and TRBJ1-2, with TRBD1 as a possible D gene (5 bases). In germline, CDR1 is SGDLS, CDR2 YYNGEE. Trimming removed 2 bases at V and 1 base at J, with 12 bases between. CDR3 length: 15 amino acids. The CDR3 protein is CASSVSQALNYGYTF. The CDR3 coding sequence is TGTGCCAGCAGCGTGTCACAGGCCCTTAACTATGGCTACACCTTC.

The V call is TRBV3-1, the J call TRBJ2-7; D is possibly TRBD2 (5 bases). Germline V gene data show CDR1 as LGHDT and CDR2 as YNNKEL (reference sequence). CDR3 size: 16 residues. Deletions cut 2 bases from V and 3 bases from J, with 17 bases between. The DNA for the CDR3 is TGTGCCAGCAGCCAAAGGGTCCGGGATACGGGCTACGAGCAGTACGTC. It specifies CASSQRVRDTGYEQYV.

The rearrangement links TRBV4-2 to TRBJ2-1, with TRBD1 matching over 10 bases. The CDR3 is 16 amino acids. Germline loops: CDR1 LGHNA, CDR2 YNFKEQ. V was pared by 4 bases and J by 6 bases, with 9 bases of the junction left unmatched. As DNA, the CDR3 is TGTGCCAGCAGCCCGGGGGAGGGACAGGGGTTCAATGAGCAGTTCTTC. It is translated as CASSPGEGQGFNEQFF.

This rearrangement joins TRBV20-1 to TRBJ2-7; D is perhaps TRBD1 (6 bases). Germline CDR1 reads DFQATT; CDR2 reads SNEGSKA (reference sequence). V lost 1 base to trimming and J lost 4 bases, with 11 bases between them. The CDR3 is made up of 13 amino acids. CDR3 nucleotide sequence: TGCAGTGCTAGAGGAGCAGGGGAGTACGAGCAGTACTTC. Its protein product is CSARGAGEYEQYF.

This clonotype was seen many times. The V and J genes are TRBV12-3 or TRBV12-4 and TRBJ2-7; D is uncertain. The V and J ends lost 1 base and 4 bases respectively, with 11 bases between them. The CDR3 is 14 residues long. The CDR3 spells CASSLGPAQYEQYF. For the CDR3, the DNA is TGTGCCAGCAGTTTAGGGCCAGCACAATACGAGCAGTACTTC.

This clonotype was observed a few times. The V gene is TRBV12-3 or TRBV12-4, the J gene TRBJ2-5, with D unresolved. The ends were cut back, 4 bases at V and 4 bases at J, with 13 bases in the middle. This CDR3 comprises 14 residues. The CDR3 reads CASSYHRTRETQYF. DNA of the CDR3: TGTGCCAGCAGTTATCACCGGACGCGAGAGACCCAGTACTTC.

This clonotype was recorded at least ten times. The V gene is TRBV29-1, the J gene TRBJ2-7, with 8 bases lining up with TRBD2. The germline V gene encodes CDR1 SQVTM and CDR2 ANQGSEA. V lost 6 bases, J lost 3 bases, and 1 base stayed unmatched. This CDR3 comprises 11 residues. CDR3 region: CSVTSGYEQYF. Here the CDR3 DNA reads TGCAGCGTCACTAGCGGCTACGAGCAGTACTTC.

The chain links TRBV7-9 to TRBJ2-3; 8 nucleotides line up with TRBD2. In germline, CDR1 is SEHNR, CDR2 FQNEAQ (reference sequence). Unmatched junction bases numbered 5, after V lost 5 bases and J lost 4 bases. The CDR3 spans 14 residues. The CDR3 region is CASSPPGGPDTQYF. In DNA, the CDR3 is TGTGCCAGCAGCCCCCCGGGAGGGCCAGATACGCAGTATTTT.

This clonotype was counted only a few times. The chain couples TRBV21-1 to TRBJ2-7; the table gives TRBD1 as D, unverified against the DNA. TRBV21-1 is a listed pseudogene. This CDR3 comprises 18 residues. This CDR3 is CASSKRDRASIWTYEQYV. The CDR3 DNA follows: TGTGCCAGCAGCAAAAGGGACAGGGCCTCGATTTGGACCTACGAGCAGTACGTC.

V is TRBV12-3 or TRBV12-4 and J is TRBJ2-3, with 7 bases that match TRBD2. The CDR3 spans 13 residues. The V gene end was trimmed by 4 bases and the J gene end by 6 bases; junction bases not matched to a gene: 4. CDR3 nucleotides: TGTGCCAGCAGTTGGAGCGGGGCGGATACGCAGTATTTT. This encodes CASSWSGADTQYF.

CDR3 sequence reads: CASSYGRTNEQFF. For the CDR3, the DNA is TGTGCCAGCAGTTACGGGCGAACAAATGAGCAGTTCTTC. The chain employs TRBV6-5 and TRBJ2-1; D unclear. This CDR3 spans 13 amino acids. The germline V gene has CDR1 MNHEY and CDR2 SVGAGI. Trimming shortened V by 2 bases and J by 7 bases, and 9 bases separated the two germline ends.

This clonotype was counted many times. DNA for the CDR3: TGCAGTGCTAGATATAACCTAGCGGGAAACTACGAGCAGTACTTC. It yields the protein CSARYNLAGNYEQYF. The chain employs TRBV20-1 and TRBJ2-7; 9 nucleotides match TRBD2. The CDR3 consists of 15 residues. The V and J ends lost 2 bases and 3 bases, in that order; junction bases with no gene match: 8. The V gene's germline CDR1 is DFQATT and CDR2 SNEGSKA (reference sequence).

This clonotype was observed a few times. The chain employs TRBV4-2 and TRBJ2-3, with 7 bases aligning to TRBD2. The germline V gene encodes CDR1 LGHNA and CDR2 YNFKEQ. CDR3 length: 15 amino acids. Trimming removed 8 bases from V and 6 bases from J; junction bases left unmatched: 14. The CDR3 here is CASQVEAGDVDTQYF. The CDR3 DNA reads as TGTGCCAGCCAGGTGGAGGCGGGAGACGTGGATACGCAGTATTTT.

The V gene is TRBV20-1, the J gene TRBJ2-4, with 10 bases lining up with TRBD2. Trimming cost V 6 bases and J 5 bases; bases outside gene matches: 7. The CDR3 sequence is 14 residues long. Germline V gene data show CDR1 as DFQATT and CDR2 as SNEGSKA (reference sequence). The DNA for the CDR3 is TGCAGTGCCCCCGAGCGGGAGGGCCAAAACATTCAGTACTTC. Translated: CSAPEREGQNIQYF.

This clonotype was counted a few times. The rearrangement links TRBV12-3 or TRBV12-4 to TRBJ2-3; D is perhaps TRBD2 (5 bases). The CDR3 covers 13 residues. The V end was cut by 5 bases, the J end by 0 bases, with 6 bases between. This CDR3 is CASSRGSTDTQYF. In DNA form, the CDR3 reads TGTGCCAGCAGTCGGGGTAGCACAGATACGCAGTATTTT.

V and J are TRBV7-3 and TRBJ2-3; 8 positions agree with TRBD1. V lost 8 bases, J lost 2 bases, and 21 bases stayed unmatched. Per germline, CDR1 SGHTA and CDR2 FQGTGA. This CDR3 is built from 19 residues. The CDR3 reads CASCPSTPGQADFTDTQYF. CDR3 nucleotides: TGTGCCAGCTGTCCGAGTACGCCGGGACAGGCAGACTTCACAGATACGCAGTATTTT.

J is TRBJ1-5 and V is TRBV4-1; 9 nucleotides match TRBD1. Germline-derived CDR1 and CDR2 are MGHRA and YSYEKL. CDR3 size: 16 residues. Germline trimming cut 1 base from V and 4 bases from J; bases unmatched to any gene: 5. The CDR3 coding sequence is TGCGCCAGCAGCCAAGCGGCACAGGGGGCGAATCAGCCCCAGCATTTT. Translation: CASSQAAQGANQPQHF.

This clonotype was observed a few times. CDR3 coding DNA: TGTGCCAGCAGCTTAGGGGCAGGGGCGGCCAATGAGCAGTTCTTC. Its protein product is CASSLGAGAANEQFF. The V and J genes are TRBV7-3 and TRBJ2-1; the D gene is possibly TRBD1 (6 bases). The CDR3 sequence is 15 residues long. The V gene lost 2 bases and the J gene lost 6 bases, with 14 bases spanning the gap. Germline values: CDR1 SGHTA, CDR2 FQGTGA.

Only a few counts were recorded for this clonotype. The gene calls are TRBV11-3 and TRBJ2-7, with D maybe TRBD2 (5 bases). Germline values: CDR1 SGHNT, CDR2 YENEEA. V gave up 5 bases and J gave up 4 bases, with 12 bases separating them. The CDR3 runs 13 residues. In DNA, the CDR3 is TGTGCCAGCAGCCCAAGTGGAGGTTACGAGCAGTACTTC. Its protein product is CASSPSGGYEQYF.